These T cell receptor beta chains were read from a single sample in a study of blood T cell repertoires in COVID-19. Sequencing was performed with immunoSEQ multiplex PCR; in TCRdb, only in-frame clones are kept and a portion is missing. The sample lists 54,000 or so clones, around 88% occurring once. The sample comprised peripheral blood. The receptors were gathered from a woman over 75 with acute or convalescent COVID-19. CDR3s include the opening cysteine and the closing phenylalanine or tryptophan. Where a row states a size, it is once, few, many or the class of an expanded clone; other rows omit it.

j_call	v_call	clone_size	cdr3_aa
TRBJ2-5	TRBV21-1	NA	CASSKELAGVGETQYF
TRBJ2-7	TRBV5-1	NA	CASSLGQGAYEQYF
TRBJ2-2	TRBV19	NA	CASSPPGTNTGELFF
TRBJ1-3	TRBV7-9	NA	CASTLRGTGVGNTIYF
TRBJ1-2	TRBV13	once	CASSLQRQGPYGYTF
TRBJ1-4	TRBV6-6	NA	CASSYPRTTNEKLFF
TRBJ1-5	TRBV30	once	CAWSAGGVNQPQHF
TRBJ2-3	TRBV7-6	NA	CASSLVSSGSTDTQYF
TRBJ1-3	TRBV4-2	NA	CASSSDRASGNTIYF
TRBJ2-1	TRBV27	NA	CASSLFGLADDNEQFF
TRBJ2-1	TRBV11-3	few	CASSLTQGTNEQFF
TRBJ2-7	TRBV20-1	NA	CSASPGSTYYEQYF
TRBJ2-7	TRBV14	NA	CASSFGLSRSYEQYF
TRBJ1-6	TRBV18	NA	CASSPRGHGLNSPLHF
TRBJ2-3	TRBV2	NA	CASRLAGGLGTQYF
TRBJ1-2	TRBV2	NA	CAASRDREYGYTF
TRBJ1-6	TRBV18	NA	CASSPASNNSPLHF
TRBJ1-1	TRBV11-2	few	CASSLSGYTEAFF